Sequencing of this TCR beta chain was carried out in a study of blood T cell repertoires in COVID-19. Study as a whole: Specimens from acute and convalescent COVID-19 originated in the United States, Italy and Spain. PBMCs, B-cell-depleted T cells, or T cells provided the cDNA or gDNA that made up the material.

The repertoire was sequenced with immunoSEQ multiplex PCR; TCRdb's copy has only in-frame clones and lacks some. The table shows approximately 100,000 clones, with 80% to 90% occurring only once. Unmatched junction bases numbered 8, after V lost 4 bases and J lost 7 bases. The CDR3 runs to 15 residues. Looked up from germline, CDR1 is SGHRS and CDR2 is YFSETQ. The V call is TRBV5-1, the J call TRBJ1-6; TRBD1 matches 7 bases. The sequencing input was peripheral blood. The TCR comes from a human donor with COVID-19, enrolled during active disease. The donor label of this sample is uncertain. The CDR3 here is CASSLGQELNSPLHF. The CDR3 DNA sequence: TGCGCCAGCAGCCTTGGACAGGAGCTGAATTCACCCCTCCACTTT.